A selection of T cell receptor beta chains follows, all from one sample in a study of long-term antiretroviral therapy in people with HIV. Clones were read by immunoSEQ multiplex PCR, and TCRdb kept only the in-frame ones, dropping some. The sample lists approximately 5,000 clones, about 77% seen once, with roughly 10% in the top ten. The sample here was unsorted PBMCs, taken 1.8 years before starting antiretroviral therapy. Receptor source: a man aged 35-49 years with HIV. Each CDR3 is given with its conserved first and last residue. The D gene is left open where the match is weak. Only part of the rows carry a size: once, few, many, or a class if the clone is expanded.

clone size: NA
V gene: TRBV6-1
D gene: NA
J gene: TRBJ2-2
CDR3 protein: CASRARAGELFF
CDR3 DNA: TGTGCCAGCAGGGCCAGAGCCGGGGAGCTGTTTTTT

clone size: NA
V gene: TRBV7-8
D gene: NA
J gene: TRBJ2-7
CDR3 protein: CASSLGASAHRGSEQYF
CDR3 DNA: TGTGCCAGCAGCCTAGGGGCCTCGGCTCACCGGGGATCTGAGCAGTACTTC

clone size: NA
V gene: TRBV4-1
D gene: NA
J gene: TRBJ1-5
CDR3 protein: CASSQAPGEPQHF
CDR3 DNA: TGCGCCAGCAGCCAAGCCCCTGGGGAGCCCCAGCATTTT

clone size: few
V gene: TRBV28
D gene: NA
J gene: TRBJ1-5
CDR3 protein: CASSFIGDQPQHF
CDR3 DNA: TGTGCCAGCAGTTTTATCGGGGATCAGCCCCAGCATTTT

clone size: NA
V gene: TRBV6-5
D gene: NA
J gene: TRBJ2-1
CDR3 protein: CASSSGHYDEQFF
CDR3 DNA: TGTGCCAGCAGTTCGGGGCATTATGATGAGCAGTTCTTC

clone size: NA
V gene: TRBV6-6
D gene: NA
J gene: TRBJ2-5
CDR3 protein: CASRLYGGSETQYF
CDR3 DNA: TGTGCCAGCAGACTATACGGAGGGAGTGAGACCCAGTACTTC

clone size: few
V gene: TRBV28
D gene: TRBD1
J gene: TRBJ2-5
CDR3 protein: CASRGQVDPQETQYF
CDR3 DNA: TGTGCCAGCAGGGGACAGGTGGACCCTCAGGAGACCCAGTACTTC

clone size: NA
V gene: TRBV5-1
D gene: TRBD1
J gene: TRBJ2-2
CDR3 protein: CASSINRGDTGELFF
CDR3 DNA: TGCGCCAGCAGCATCAACAGGGGTGACACCGGGGAGCTGTTTTTT

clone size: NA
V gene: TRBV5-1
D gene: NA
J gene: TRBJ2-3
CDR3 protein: CASSLGREDTQYF
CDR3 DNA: TGCGCCAGCAGCCTCGGACGGGAAGATACGCAGTATTTT

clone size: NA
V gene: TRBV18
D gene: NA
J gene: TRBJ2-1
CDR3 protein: CASSRGTLQFF
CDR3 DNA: TGTGCCAGCTCACGCGGGACTTTGCAGTTCTTC

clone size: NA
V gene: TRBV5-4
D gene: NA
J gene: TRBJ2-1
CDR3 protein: CASSLVVGERLF
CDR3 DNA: TGTGCCAGCAGCTTGGTGGTGGGGGAGAGGCTCTTC

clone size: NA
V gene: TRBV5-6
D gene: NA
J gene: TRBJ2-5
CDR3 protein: CASSLGGPREASVRETQYF
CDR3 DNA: TGTGCCAGCAGCTTGGGGGGCCCCAGGGAGGCATCGGTTCGAGAGACCCAGTACTTC

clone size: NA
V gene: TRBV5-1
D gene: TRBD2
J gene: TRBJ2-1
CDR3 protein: CASSLLAGALNEQFF
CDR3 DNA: TGCGCCAGCAGCTTGCTAGCGGGAGCTCTCAATGAGCAGTTCTTC

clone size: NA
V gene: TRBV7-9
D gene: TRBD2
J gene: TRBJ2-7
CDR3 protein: CASSLVERDYEQYF
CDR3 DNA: TGTGCCAGCAGCTTAGTGGAGCGGGACTACGAGCAGTACTTC

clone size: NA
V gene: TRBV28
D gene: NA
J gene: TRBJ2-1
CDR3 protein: CASSSTVPGRLNEQFF
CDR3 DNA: TGTGCCAGCAGCTCCACCGTACCGGGTCGCCTCAATGAGCAGTTCTTC

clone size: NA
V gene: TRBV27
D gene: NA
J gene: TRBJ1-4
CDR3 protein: CASSSTWSGEKLFF
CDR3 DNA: TGTGCCAGCAGTTCGACATGGAGTGGTGAAAAACTGTTTTTT

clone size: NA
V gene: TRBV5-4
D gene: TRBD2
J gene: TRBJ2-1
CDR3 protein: CASSLLAGGRTNNEQFF
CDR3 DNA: TGTGCCAGCAGCTTATTGGCGGGAGGTAGGACCAACAATGAGCAGTTCTTC

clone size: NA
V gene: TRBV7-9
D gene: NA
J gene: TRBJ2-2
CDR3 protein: CASSLEGGGELFF
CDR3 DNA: TGTGCCAGCAGCTTAGAAGGGGGCGGGGAGCTGTTTTTT

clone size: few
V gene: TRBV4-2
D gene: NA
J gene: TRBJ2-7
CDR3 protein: CASSQTPSVPSYEQYF
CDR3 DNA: TGTGCCAGCAGCCAAACCCCTAGCGTTCCCTCCTACGAGCAGTACTTC

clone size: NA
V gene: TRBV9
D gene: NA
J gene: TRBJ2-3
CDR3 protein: CASSVARGSDTQYF
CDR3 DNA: TGTGCCAGCAGCGTAGCCAGGGGCTCAGATACGCAGTATTTT

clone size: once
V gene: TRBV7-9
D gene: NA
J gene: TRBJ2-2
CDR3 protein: CASRRLGGELFF
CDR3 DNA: TGTGCCAGCAGACGACTAGGCGGGGAGCTGTTTTTT

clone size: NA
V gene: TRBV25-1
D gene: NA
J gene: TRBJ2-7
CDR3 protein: CASSGERESYFYEQYF
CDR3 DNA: TGTGCCAGCAGTGGAGAACGGGAGTCCTACTTCTACGAGCAGTACTTC

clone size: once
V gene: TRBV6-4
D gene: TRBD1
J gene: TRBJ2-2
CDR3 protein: CASSDDRDPNTGELFF
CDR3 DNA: TGTGCCAGCAGTGACGACAGGGACCCGAACACCGGGGAGCTGTTTTTT

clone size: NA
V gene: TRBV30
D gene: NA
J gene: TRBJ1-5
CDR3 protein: CAWSVPGKGNQPQHF
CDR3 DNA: TGTGCCTGGAGTGTACCAGGGAAGGGCAATCAGCCCCAGCATTTT

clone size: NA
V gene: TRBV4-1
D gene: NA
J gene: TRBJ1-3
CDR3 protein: CASSQGHSSGNTIYF
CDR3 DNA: TGCGCCAGCAGCCAAGGACACTCCTCTGGAAACACCATATATTTT

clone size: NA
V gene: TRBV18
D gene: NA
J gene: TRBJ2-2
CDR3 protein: CASSLSTVNTGELFF
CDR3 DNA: TGTGCCAGCTCACTTTCCACAGTGAACACCGGGGAGCTGTTTTTT

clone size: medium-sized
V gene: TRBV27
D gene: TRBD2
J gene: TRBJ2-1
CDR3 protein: CASSFPSGRYNEQFF
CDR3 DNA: TGTGCCAGCAGTTTTCCGAGCGGGAGGTACAATGAGCAGTTCTTC

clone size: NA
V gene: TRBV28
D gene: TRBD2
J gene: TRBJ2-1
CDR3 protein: CASSVGLAGGGEQFF
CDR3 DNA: TGTGCCAGCAGTGTGGGACTAGCGGGAGGAGGTGAGCAGTTCTTC

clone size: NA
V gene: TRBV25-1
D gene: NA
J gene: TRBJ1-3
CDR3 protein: CASAYPGLSGNTIYF
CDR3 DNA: TGTGCCAGCGCATACCCGGGGCTCTCTGGAAACACCATATATTTT

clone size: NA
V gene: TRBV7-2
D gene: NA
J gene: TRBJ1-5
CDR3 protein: CASSLGPQPQHF
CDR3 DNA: TGTGCCAGCAGCTTGGGCCCGCAGCCCCAGCATTTT

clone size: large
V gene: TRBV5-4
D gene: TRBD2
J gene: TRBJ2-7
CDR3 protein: CASSDGLAGNSYEQYF
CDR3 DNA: TGTGCCAGCAGCGACGGACTAGCGGGAAACTCCTACGAGCAGTACTTC

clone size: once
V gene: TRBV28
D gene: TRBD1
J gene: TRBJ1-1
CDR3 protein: CASSLTGFDTEAFF
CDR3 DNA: TGTGCCAGCAGTCTGACAGGGTTCGACACTGAAGCTTTCTTT

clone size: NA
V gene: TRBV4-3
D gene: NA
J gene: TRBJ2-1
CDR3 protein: CASSQEEGNGYNEQFF
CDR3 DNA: TGCGCCAGCAGCCAAGAGGAGGGGAATGGATACAATGAGCAGTTCTTC

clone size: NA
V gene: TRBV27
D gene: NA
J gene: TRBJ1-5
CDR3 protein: CASSPISSNQPQHF
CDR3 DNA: TGTGCCAGCAGTCCCATCTCCAGCAATCAGCCCCAGCATTTT

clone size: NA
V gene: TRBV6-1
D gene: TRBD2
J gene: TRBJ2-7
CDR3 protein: CASSEETSGAYEQYF
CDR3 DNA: TGTGCCAGCAGTGAAGAGACTAGCGGGGCCTACGAGCAGTACTTC

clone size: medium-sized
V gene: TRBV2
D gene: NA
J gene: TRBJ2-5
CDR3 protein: CASSEETQYF
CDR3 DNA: TGTGCCAGCAGTGAAGAGACCCAGTACTTC

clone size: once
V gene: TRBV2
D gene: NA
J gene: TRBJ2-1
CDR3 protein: CASVTVSSSYNEQFF
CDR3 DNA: TGTGCCAGCGTGACAGTCTCGTCCTCCTACAATGAGCAGTTCTTC

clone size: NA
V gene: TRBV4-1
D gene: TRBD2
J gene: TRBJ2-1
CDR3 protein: CASSQVDLGLAYNEQFF
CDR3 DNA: TGCGCCAGCAGCCAAGTGGACTTGGGACTAGCCTACAATGAGCAGTTCTTC

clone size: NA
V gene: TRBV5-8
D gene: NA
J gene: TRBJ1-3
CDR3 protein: CASSLEDAAGNTIYF
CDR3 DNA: TGTGCCAGCAGCTTGGAGGACGCCGCTGGAAACACCATATATTTT

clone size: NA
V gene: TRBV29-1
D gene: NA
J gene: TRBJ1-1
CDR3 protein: CSVDMTGDTEAFF
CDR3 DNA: TGCAGCGTTGACATGACAGGAGACACTGAAGCTTTCTTT

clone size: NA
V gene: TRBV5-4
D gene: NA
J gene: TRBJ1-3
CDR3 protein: CASSSAGISGNTIYF
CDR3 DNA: TGTGCCAGCAGCTCCGCAGGTATCTCTGGAAACACCATATATTTT

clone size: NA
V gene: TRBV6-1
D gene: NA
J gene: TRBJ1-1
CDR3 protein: CASSDTNMNTEAFF
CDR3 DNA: TGTGCCAGCAGTGACACAAACATGAACACTGAAGCTTTCTTT

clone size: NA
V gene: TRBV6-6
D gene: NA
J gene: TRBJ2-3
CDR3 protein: CASSYFNPITDTQYF
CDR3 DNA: TGTGCCAGCAGTTACTTTAATCCCATCACAGATACGCAGTATTTT

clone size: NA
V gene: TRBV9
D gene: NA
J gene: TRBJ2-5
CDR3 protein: CASSVGQGYETQYF
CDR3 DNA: TGTGCCAGCAGCGTAGGCCAGGGCTACGAGACCCAGTACTTC

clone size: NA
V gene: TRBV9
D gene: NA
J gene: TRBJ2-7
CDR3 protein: CASSVGGSAYEQYF
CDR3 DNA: TGTGCCAGCAGCGTAGGTGGTTCGGCCTACGAGCAGTACTTC

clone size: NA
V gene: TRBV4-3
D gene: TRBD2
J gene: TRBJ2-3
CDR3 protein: CASSQGLALSGTDTQYF
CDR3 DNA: TGCGCCAGCAGCCAAGGACTAGCGTTAAGTGGGACAGATACGCAGTATTTT

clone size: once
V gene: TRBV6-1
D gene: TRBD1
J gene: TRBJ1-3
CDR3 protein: CASSQTGPGNTIYF
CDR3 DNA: TGTGCCAGCAGCCAGACAGGGCCTGGAAACACCATATATTTT

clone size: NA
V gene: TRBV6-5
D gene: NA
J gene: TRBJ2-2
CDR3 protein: CASSSDSPNTGELFF
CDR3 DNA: TGTGCCAGCAGTTCCGACTCGCCTAACACCGGGGAGCTGTTTTTT